The 24 T cell receptor beta chains in this list originate from one sample, sequenced in a study of T-cell memory formation after mild COVID-19. TCRdb re-derived calls from the 5' RACE reads in MiXCR, one entry per CDR3 protein. This table has 250,000 to 350,000 distinct CDR3 sequences, under 20% appearing once. Sequencing was done on a sample of PBMCs or a T cell subset sorted from them (not recorded which). These receptors originate from a man younger than 35 who had mild COVID-19 (a few samples of this study predate the infection). Cell type and time point are not known.

The V gene is TRBV27, the J gene TRBJ1-2; 12 bases fit TRBD1. With 0 bases clipped from V and 3 bases from J, the junction kept 11 bases outside the gene matches. The length of the CDR3 is 19 residues. Germline values: CDR1 MNHEY, CDR2 SMNVEV (reference sequence). The CDR3 spells CASSLSYRDRGRRDYGYTF. CDR3 sequence (DNA): TGTGCCAGCAGTTTATCCTACCGGGACAGGGGGCGGAGGGACTATGGCTACACCTTC.

This clonotype has a count of ten or more. The chain combines TRBV3-1 with TRBJ2-2, with unresolved D. V dropped 4 bases and J dropped 2 bases, with 8 bases sitting between them. This CDR3 spans 14 amino acids. Germline V CDR1 and CDR2: LGHDT, YNNKEL (reference sequence). CDR3 sequence reads: CASSPQVNTGELFF. The CDR3 DNA reads TGTGCCAGCAGCCCCCAGGTTAACACCGGGGAGCTGTTTTTT.

This chain joins TRBV5-1 and TRBJ2-5; 8 bases fit TRBD1. V was clipped by 1 base and J by 2 bases; unmatched bases: 4. The germline CDR1 and CDR2 sequences are SGHRS and YFSETQ. The CDR3 is 15 amino acids. In DNA, the CDR3 is TGCGCCAGCAGCTTGTTGACAGGGGCTCAAGAGACCCAGTACTTC. It codes for CASSLLTGAQETQYF.

The chain is built from TRBV13 and TRBJ2-2; no definite D call. CDR1 is PRHDT and CDR2 is FYEKMQ in the germline V gene (reference sequence). This CDR3 is built from 13 residues. Between the trimmed V and J ends, which lost 5 bases and 7 bases, there was a span of 11 bases. The DNA of the CDR3 is TGTGCCAGCAGCGTGCGGCCTGGCGGGGAGCTGTTTTTT. Translation gives CASSVRPGGELFF. The full variable domain, its missing parts supplied by reference TRBV13 and TRBJ2-2, is AAGVIQSPRHLIKEKRETATLKCYPIPRHDTVYWYQQGPGQDPQFLISFYEKMQSDKGSIPDRFSAQQFSDYHSELNMSSLELGDSALYFCASSVRPGGELFFGEGSRLTVL.

The chain couples TRBV11-3 to TRBJ1-6; the D gene is possibly TRBD1 (5 bases). V lost 1 base and J 4 bases, leaving 14 bases between the germline ends. This CDR3 is 17 amino acids long. The germline gives CDR1 SGHNT, CDR2 YENEEA. CDR3 nucleotides: TGTGCCAGCAGCTTAGCGTGGGACGGAACGTATAATTCACCCCTCCACTTT. It is translated as CASSLAWDGTYNSPLHF.

The CDR3 bases are TGCGCCAGCAGCCAAGATTGGGGGATGGGCTATGGCTACACCTTC. Amino acids: CASSQDWGMGYGYTF. This chain uses TRBV4-1 with TRBJ1-2, with D perhaps matching TRBD1 (5 bases). V was clipped by 0 bases and J by 4 bases, with 12 bases between them. CDR1 and CDR2 from the germline V gene are MGHRA and YSYEKL. CDR3 length: 15 amino acids.

The chain combines TRBV20-1 with TRBJ2-3; 7 bases line up with TRBD2. CDR3 length equals 15 residues. From germline, CDR1 is DFQATT and CDR2 SNEGSKA (reference sequence). The V and J ends lost 3 bases and 3 bases, in that order; junction bases with no gene match: 9. The CDR3 DNA reads TGCAGTGCTAGGACCCTAGCGGTGGCGACAGATACGCAGTATTTT. Its protein product is CSARTLAVATDTQYF.

This clonotype occurred a few times. The rearrangement joins TRBV12-3 or TRBV12-4 to TRBJ1-2, with D maybe TRBD1 (6 bases). This CDR3 contains 14 residues. V was clipped by 1 base and J by 6 bases, with 12 bases between them. The CDR3 sequence is CASSLDPGVDGYTF. CDR3 nucleotides: TGTGCCAGCAGTTTAGATCCAGGGGTGGATGGCTACACCTTC.

This clonotype was counted between two and nine times. The chain combines TRBV3-1 with TRBJ2-2; perhaps TRBD2 as D (6 bases). The CDR3 loop spans 15 amino acids. The germline gives CDR1 LGHDT, CDR2 YNNKEL (reference sequence). The V end lost 0 bases, the J end lost 6 bases, and 11 bases lay between the germline ends. CDR3 coding DNA: TGTGCCAGCAGCCAAGATCGGGGGTTTGCCGGGGAGCTGTTTTTT. This encodes CASSQDRGFAGELFF. The complete variable domain, with remaining parts taken from reference TRBV3-1 and TRBJ2-2, reads DTAVSQTPKYLVTQMGNDKSIKCEQNLGHDTMYWYKQDSKKFLKIMFSYNNKELIINETVPNRFSPKSPDKAHLNLHINSLELGDSAVYFCASSQDRGFAGELFFGEGSRLTVL.

This chain links TRBV10-3 with TRBJ2-7; TRBD1 agrees at 9 bases. Trimming at V came to 4 bases and at J to 4 bases, leaving 5 bases not matched to a gene. The CDR3 contains 14 residues. Germline CDR1 ENHRY, CDR2 SYGVKD. CDR3 bases: TGTGCCATCAGTGGTACCGGGACAGGGTACGAGCAGTACGTC. Protein sequence: CAISGTGTGYEQYV.

The table lists this clonotype with many counts. The J gene is TRBJ2-7, the V gene TRBV20-1, with 7 bases aligning to TRBD1. This CDR3 contains 14 residues. V lost 2 bases and J lost 2; bases outside the gene matches: 6. Germline V lookup: CDR1 DFQATT, CDR2 SNEGSKA (reference sequence). CDR3 amino acids: CSARPQGLTYEQYF. The CDR3, as DNA: TGCAGTGCTAGACCACAGGGGTTGACCTACGAGCAGTACTTC.

This chain links TRBV7-9 with TRBJ2-7; possibly TRBD2 for D (5 bases). V lost 3 bases, J lost 3 bases, and 9 bases lay in between. Germline values: CDR1 SEHNR, CDR2 FQNEAQ (reference sequence). The CDR3 is 13 residues long. In nucleotides, the CDR3 is TGTGCCAGCAGCTTTCGCGACTACTACGAGCAGTACTTC. It codes for CASSFRDYYEQYF.

This clonotype was seen only a few times. This sequence joins TRBV15 and TRBJ1-5; the D gene is possibly TRBD1 (6 bases). The CDR3 has 16 amino acids. V dropped 5 bases and J dropped 2 bases, with 16 bases sitting between them. Looked up from germline, CDR1 is LNHNV and CDR2 is YYDKDF (reference sequence). CDR3 in DNA: TGTGCCACCAGCCCCAATAAGGGGGGCGGCAATCAGCCCCAGCATTTT. Protein product: CATSPNKGGGNQPQHF.

This sequence joins TRBV7-2 and TRBJ1-1; D is undetermined. The CDR3 spans 14 residues. Germline V gene sequence: CDR1 SGHTA, CDR2 FQGNSA. Trimming took off 3 bases at V and 7 bases at J, with 15 bases between the two ends. DNA for the CDR3: TGTGCCAGCAGCTTGATTTCTTCGGCAATTGAAGCTTTCTTT. It codes for CASSLISSAIEAFF.

This clonotype was seen a few times. Here the CDR3 reads CSAPLAGGTDTQYF. In DNA, the CDR3 is TGCAGTGCCCCCCTAGCGGGGGGCACAGATACGCAGTATTTT. J is TRBJ2-3 and V is TRBV20-1; 10 bases line up with TRBD2. From germline, CDR1 is DFQATT and CDR2 SNEGSKA (reference sequence). The CDR3 is 14 residues long. The V gene end was trimmed by 6 bases and the J gene end by 1 base; junction bases not matched to a gene: 4.

This clonotype was detected only a few times. The rearrangement links TRBV15 to TRBJ2-3; 7 nucleotides match TRBD2. The junction had 18 bases not matched to a gene; V was cut back by 5 bases and J by 1 base. The CDR3 is 19 residues long. Germline V lookup: CDR1 LNHNV, CDR2 YYDKDF (reference sequence). The CDR3 nucleotides read TGTGCCACCAGCGCCAGACACTTCTCGCCGGGGAGGGGCACAGATACGCAGTATTTT. Protein product: CATSARHFSPGRGTDTQYF.

CDR3 sequence (DNA): TGTGCCAGCAGTCGGACCCGCCAATCCTACAATGAGCAGTTCTTC. Its protein product is CASSRTRQSYNEQFF. This sequence joins TRBV12-3 or TRBV12-4 and TRBJ2-1; no clear D gene. The CDR3 length is 15 residues. V shed 5 bases and J shed 1 base, with 12 bases lying between them.

In its sample, this clonotype was seen many times. This chain joins TRBV7-2 and TRBJ2-3, with 7 bases matching TRBD2. Per the germline V gene, CDR1 is SGHTA and CDR2 is FQGNSA. CDR3 length equals 15 residues. V gave up 3 bases and J gave up 3 bases; unmatched junction bases: 6. The CDR3 is CASSFREAGTDTQYF. In DNA form, the CDR3 reads TGTGCCAGCAGCTTTCGGGAAGCGGGGACAGATACGCAGTATTTT.

This clonotype was seen only once. The chain joins TRBV5-1 to TRBJ2-7; TRBD1 matches 10 bases. After removal of 0 bases from V and 2 bases from J, the junction contained 5 bases not matched to a gene. The CDR3 length is 16 residues. Germline V lookup: CDR1 SGHRS, CDR2 YFSETQ. For the CDR3, the DNA is TGCGCCAGCAGCTTGGCCGCCGGGACAGGGGCCTACGAGCAGTACTTC. Protein sequence: CASSLAAGTGAYEQYF.

This clonotype was detected a few times. CDR3 DNA: TGTGCCAGCAGCCAAGTCAATCAGGCTTCTGGGGCCAACGTCCTGACTTTC. Amino acid sequence: CASSQVNQASGANVLTF. The rearrangement uses TRBV4-2 and TRBJ2-6; D unresolved. Germline V CDR1 and CDR2: LGHNA, YNFKEQ. The CDR3 is made up of 17 amino acids. The V end lost 1 base, the J end lost 1 base, and 11 bases lay between the germline ends.

This clonotype was counted between two and nine times. The chain combines TRBV9 with TRBJ2-1; 7 bases are a match to TRBD1. CDR3 length: 14 amino acids. CDR1 is SGDLS, CDR2 YYNGEE, per germline. The trim removed 1 base at V and 5 bases at J, leaving 3 bases unmatched. The CDR3 region has the DNA TGTGCCAGCAGCGTAACGGGACAGCACAATGAGCAGTTCTTC. Translation gives CASSVTGQHNEQFF.

J is TRBJ2-7 and V is TRBV25-1; D is possibly TRBD1 (5 bases). The CDR3 spans 11 residues. Germline CDR1 and CDR2: MGHDK and SYGVNS. V was shortened by 8 bases and J by 4 bases, with 9 bases between the two germline ends. The CDR3 loop reads CASLGAYEQYF. The DNA of the CDR3 is TGTGCCAGCTTAGGGGCTTACGAGCAGTACTTC.

This clonotype appeared a few times. The genes are TRBV11-3 and TRBJ2-2, with 10 bases matching TRBD2. V was clipped by 5 bases and J by 8 bases; unmatched bases: 14. Germline V lookup: CDR1 SGHNT, CDR2 YENEEA. The CDR3 totals 17 residues. In nucleotides, the CDR3 is TGTGCCAGCAGCCGTGGACTAGCGGCCCCATATGGGGGGGAGCTGTTTTTT. Protein: CASSRGLAAPYGGELFF.

This rearrangement joins TRBV14 to TRBJ1-1; 8 bases match TRBD1. Germline V gives CDR1 SGHDN, CDR2 FVKESK. Trimming took 4 bases from V and 5 from J; bases not matched to a gene: 9. The CDR3 is made up of 15 amino acids. CDR3 DNA: TGTGCCAGCAGCCGAAGGACAGGGTTCGTAACTGAAGCTTTCTTT. This codes for CASSRRTGFVTEAFF.